Each of the 5 T cell receptor beta chains below was sequenced from the same sample in a study of cytomegalovirus exposure and HLA in healthy donors (dated by TCRdb to the late 2010s). The library relied on the immunoSEQ multiplex PCR assay. As stored in TCRdb, this immuneACCESS dataset retains in-frame rearrangements with V and J assigned. A fraction of the clones does not appear; measured against another copy, unresolved V genes explain less than half of the discrepancy, and the remainder lacks a known reason. The sample includes under 200,000 clones, with 70% to 90% observed a single time. The ten largest clones add up to roughly 5.7% of the sample. The sample comprised PBMCs. The receptors here all came from a young woman in good health and CMV-seronegative.

The sample holds one count of this clone. The chain joins TRBV28 to TRBJ2-7; D gene uncertain. CDR3 length: 15 amino acids. Deletions cut 6 bases from V and 6 bases from J, with 21 bases between. Germline values: CDR1 MDHEN, CDR2 SYDVKM. The CDR3 here is CASRTGRGRGTEQYF. The CDR3 DNA reads as TGTGCCAGCAGAACGGGCCGAGGCCGAGGTACCGAGCAGTACTTC. The whole variable domain, filled in from reference TRBV28 and TRBJ2-7, reads DVKVTQSSRYLVKRTGEKVFLECVQDMDHENMFWYRQDPGLGLRLIYFSYDVKMKEKGDIPEGYSVSREKKERFSLILESASTNQTSMYLCASRTGRGRGTEQYFGPGTRLTVT.

The V and J genes are TRBV11-2 and TRBJ2-2; perhaps TRBD2 as D (7 bases). Looked up from germline, CDR1 is SGHAT and CDR2 is FQNNGV. The CDR3 runs 16 residues. Trimming took off 5 bases at V and 6 bases at J, with 19 bases between the two ends. The CDR3 loop reads CASSRGGVVYSGELFF. In DNA form, the CDR3 reads TGTGCCAGCAGCCGAGGGGGGGTGGTTTACTCCGGGGAGCTGTTTTTT.

The chain has TRBV29-1 and TRBJ1-1; perhaps TRBD1 as D (5 bases). CDR1 is SQVTM, CDR2 ANQGSEA, per germline. This CDR3 contains 13 residues. V gave up 7 bases and J gave up 5 bases, with 17 bases separating them. CDR3 nucleotide sequence: TGCAGCGCTCCAACGACCGGGGGGACTGAAGCTTTCTTT. This translates into CSAPTTGGTEAFF.

The chain couples TRBV7-2 to TRBJ2-5; 9 nucleotides align to TRBD1. Germline V lookup: CDR1 SGHTA, CDR2 FQGNSA. CDR3 length equals 14 residues. With V trimmed by 3 bases and J by 2 bases, 1 base remained unmatched. The CDR3 loop is CASSLDRGQETQYF. The DNA for the CDR3 is TGTGCCAGCAGCTTGGACAGGGGTCAAGAGACCCAGTACTTC.

The J gene is TRBJ1-2, the V gene TRBV5-6; D gene ambiguous. The length of the CDR3 is 14 residues. V lost 1 base to trimming and J lost 4 bases, with 11 bases between them. Germline CDR1 reads SGHDT; CDR2 reads YYEEEE. CDR3 amino acids: CASSLRVNSYGYTF. The CDR3 nucleotides are TGTGCCAGCAGCTTGAGAGTCAATTCCTATGGCTACACCTTC.